This record looks at one T cell receptor (beta chain) sequence and its context. Assay: immunoSEQ multiplex PCR; the TCRdb copy retains only in-frame clones and omits some. This table has roughly 99,000 clones, roughly 82% appearing once. The data were taken from a study of control samples from healthy donors and cancer patients. The CDR3 loop spans 15 amino acids. CDR1 is SEHNR, CDR2 FQNEAQ, per germline (reference sequence). V dropped 5 bases and J dropped 5; count of bases not matched to a gene: 6. V gene TRBV7-9 combines with J gene TRBJ2-7; TRBD2 matches 13 bases. The sequencing input was blood. The TCR comes from a man in his sixties in good health. CDR3 in amino acids: CASSPRTSGRNEQYF. Here the CDR3 DNA reads TGTGCCAGCAGCCCCCGGACTAGCGGGAGAAACGAGCAGTACTTC.